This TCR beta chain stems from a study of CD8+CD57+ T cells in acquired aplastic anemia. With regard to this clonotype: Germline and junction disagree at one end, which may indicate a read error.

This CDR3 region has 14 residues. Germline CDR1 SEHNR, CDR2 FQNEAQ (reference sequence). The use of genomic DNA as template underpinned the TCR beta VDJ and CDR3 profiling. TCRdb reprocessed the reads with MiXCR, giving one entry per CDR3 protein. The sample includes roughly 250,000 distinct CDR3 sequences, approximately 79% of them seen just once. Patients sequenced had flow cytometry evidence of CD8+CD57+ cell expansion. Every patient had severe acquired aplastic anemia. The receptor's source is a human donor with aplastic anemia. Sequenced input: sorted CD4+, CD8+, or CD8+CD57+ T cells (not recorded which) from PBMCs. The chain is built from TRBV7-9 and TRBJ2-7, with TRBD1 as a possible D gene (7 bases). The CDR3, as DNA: TGTGCCAGCAGCTTCTACGACAGGGACTCCGATACGCACTTC. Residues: CASSFYDRDSDTHF.